The next 18 T cell receptor beta chains were all read from a single sample in a study of OX40 agonist ivuxolimab in advanced cancers. Generated by immunoSEQ multiplex PCR, the TCRdb table keeps only in-frame clones and is missing some. This table has 45,000 to 65,000 clones, approximately 78% appearing once. Specimen: CD4+ or CD8+ T cells sorted from blood, collected in a trial of the OX40 agonist ivuxolimab. Receptors originate from an adult with an advanced solid tumor such as melanoma, head and neck, liver or kidney cancer.

This clone has a handful of counts. The V and J genes are TRBV5-4 and TRBJ2-3; D is unclear. The CDR3 totals 16 residues. The germline V gene encodes CDR1 SGHNT and CDR2 YYREEE (reference sequence). V lost 3 bases, J lost 0 bases, and 14 bases lay in between. CDR3 nucleotide sequence: TGTGCCAGCAGCTCCGGACCCTACTCTAGCACAGATACGCAGTATTTT. It specifies CASSSGPYSSTDTQYF.

The chain has TRBV29-1 and TRBJ2-6, with D unclear. This CDR3 spans 16 amino acids. Germline CDR1 SQVTM, CDR2 ANQGSEA. V shed 0 bases and J shed 6 bases, with 15 bases lying between them. The CDR3 sequence is CSVEERQPAVANVLTF. The CDR3 region has the DNA TGCAGCGTTGAAGAGCGTCAGCCCGCCGTGGCCAACGTCCTGACTTTC. Full variable domain (rest looked up from reference TRBV29-1 and TRBJ2-6): SAVISQKPSRDICQRGTSLTIQCQVDSQVTMMFWYRQQPGQSLTLIATANQGSEATYESGFVIDKFPISRPNLTFSTLTVSNMSPEDSSIYLCSVEERQPAVANVLTFGAGSRLTVL.

The chain couples TRBV10-3 to TRBJ2-3; TRBD1 might be the D (5 bases). CDR3 size: 14 residues. Germline CDR1 is ENHRY and CDR2 is SYGVKD. V lost 8 bases and J 0 bases, leaving 12 bases between the germline ends. CDR3 residues: CAIRGAFSTDTQYF. DNA of the CDR3: TGTGCCATCCGTGGGGCCTTTAGCACAGATACGCAGTATTTT.

The V gene is TRBV6-5, the J gene TRBJ1-5; a possible D gene is TRBD1 (6 bases). Germline CDR1 and CDR2: MNHEY and SVGAGI. The V end was cut by 6 bases, the J end by 0 bases, with 12 bases between. The CDR3 loop spans 15 amino acids. CDR3 in amino acids: CASRRQVYSNQPQHF. DNA for the CDR3: TGTGCCAGCAGGCGACAGGTGTATAGCAATCAGCCCCAGCATTTT.

This chain joins TRBV7-2 and TRBJ1-3; the D is unclear. CDR1 and CDR2 from the germline V gene are SGHTA and FQGNSA. The V and J ends lost 5 bases and 0 bases respectively, with 8 bases between them. The CDR3 consists of 14 residues. CDR3 sequence reads: CASSTSISGNTIYF. CDR3 nucleotides: TGTGCCAGCAGCACCAGTATCTCTGGAAACACCATATATTTT.

CDR3 DNA: TGTGCCAGCAGCCCTAGCACAGGGAGAAGATCGAACACTGAAGCTTTCTTT. Amino acids: CASSPSTGRRSNTEAFF. The rearrangement uses TRBV11-3 and TRBJ1-1, with D tentatively TRBD1 (6 bases). With 5 bases removed from V and 1 base from J, the gap between germline ends came to 20 bases. Germline V CDR1 and CDR2: SGHNT, YENEEA. There are 17 residues in the CDR3.

The count of this clone is one. The chain employs TRBV5-1 and TRBJ1-6; TRBD1 might be the D (5 bases). The V end was cut by 2 bases, the J end by 7 bases, with 10 bases between. The CDR3 loop spans 14 amino acids. The V gene's germline CDR1 is SGHRS and CDR2 YFSETQ. Here the CDR3 reads CASSFNGQNSPLHF. The CDR3, as DNA: TGCGCCAGCAGCTTTAACGGACAAAATTCACCCCTCCACTTT.

Here the CDR3 reads CASTAGRDRGGYTF. Written as DNA, the CDR3 is TGTGCCAGCACGGCCGGCCGGGACAGGGGAGGCTACACCTTC. V gene TRBV28 combines with J gene TRBJ1-2; 10 nucleotides line up with TRBD1. Trimming cost V 7 bases and J 8 bases; bases outside gene matches: 10. Germline-derived CDR1 and CDR2 are MDHEN and SYDVKM. The CDR3 consists of 14 residues.

In its sample, this clone was seen once. CDR3 coding DNA: TGTGCCAGCAGCCCGACGGGACTAGCCAGTGAGCAGTTCTTC. As protein: CASSPTGLASEQFF. This chain links TRBV7-3 with TRBJ2-1, with 9 bases identical to TRBD2. The CDR3 sequence is 14 residues long. Germline lookup yields CDR1 SGHTA and CDR2 FQGTGA. V shed 5 bases, J shed 9 bases, and the junction held 8 bases outside the gene matches. The whole variable domain, filled in from reference TRBV7-3 and TRBJ2-1, reads GAGVSQTPSNKVTEKGKYVELRCDPISGHTALYWYRQSLGQGPEFLIYFQGTGAADDSGLPNDRFFAVRPEGSVSTLKIQRTERGDSAVYLCASSPTGLASEQFFGPGTRLTVL.

This clone has more than one count but fewer than ten. The rearrangement links TRBV19 to TRBJ2-7; 7 nucleotides match TRBD1. With 4 bases clipped from V and 4 bases from J, the junction kept 13 bases outside the gene matches. The germline gives CDR1 LNHDA, CDR2 SQIVND (reference sequence). The CDR3 totals 16 residues. CDR3 DNA: TGTGCCAGTAGTAAGCTACTTGTCAGGGGGAGTTACGAGCAGTACTTC. This translates into CASSKLLVRGSYEQYF.

The chain carries TRBV7-9 and TRBJ2-5, with TRBD1 matching over 10 bases. Germline V lookup: CDR1 SEHNR, CDR2 FQNEAQ (reference sequence). The CDR3 is 17 amino acids. J was trimmed by 0 bases and V by 5 bases; bases with no gene match: 9. CDR3 residues: CASSGPPGQGNQETQYF. As DNA, the CDR3 is TGTGCCAGCAGCGGACCTCCGGGACAGGGGAACCAAGAGACCCAGTACTTC. The variable domain in full, completed from reference TRBV7-9 and TRBJ2-5, reads DTGVSQNPRHKITKRGQNVTFRCDPISEHNRLYWYRQTLGQGPEFLTYFQNEAQLEKSRLLSDRFSAERPKGSFSTLEIQRTEQGDSAMYLCASSGPPGQGNQETQYFGPGTRLLVL.

This sequence joins TRBV12-5 and TRBJ2-5; D is perhaps TRBD1 or TRBD2 (6 bases each). V was clipped by 1 base and J by 4 bases, with 10 bases between them. The CDR3 totals 14 residues. Germline lookup yields CDR1 LGHNT and CDR2 FRNRAP. The CDR3 reads CASGLAGARETQYF. DNA of the CDR3: TGTGCTAGTGGTTTGGCGGGGGCACGAGAGACCCAGTACTTC.

The chain has TRBV15 and TRBJ2-2, with D uncertain. Per germline, CDR1 LNHNV and CDR2 YYDKDF (reference sequence). V lost 1 base and J lost 7, with 4 bases in between. The CDR3 has 12 amino acids. CDR3 DNA: TGTGCCACCAGCAGAGTTGTCGGGGAGCTGTTTTTT. Encoded protein: CATSRVVGELFF.

This clone was observed a single time. The chain links TRBV6-5 to TRBJ1-6; D remains unclear. The CDR3 has 14 amino acids. Germline CDR1 MNHEY, CDR2 SVGAGI. Trimming shortened V by 7 bases and J by 6 bases, and 13 bases separated the two germline ends. The CDR3 nucleotides are TGTGCCAGCACCCTCGGGGTGATTAATTCACCCCTCCACTTT. It is translated as CASTLGVINSPLHF.

The CDR3 region is CASSLGGSSPYQETQYF. The CDR3 region has the DNA TGTGCCAGCAGCTTAGGGGGCTCTTCCCCGTACCAAGAGACCCAGTACTTC. The genes are TRBV11-3 and TRBJ2-5; possible D gene TRBD1, 5 bases. Per germline, CDR1 SGHNT and CDR2 YENEEA. V lost 1 base and J lost 0, with 15 bases in between. This CDR3 is 17 amino acids long.

The V and J genes are TRBV10-1 and TRBJ2-1; D gene uncertain. The CDR3 runs to 12 residues. Trimming pared 3 bases from V and 15 bases from J, leaving 15 bases between. Per germline, CDR1 WNHNN and CDR2 SYGVQD (reference sequence). CDR3 nucleotide sequence: TGCGCCAGCAGTGATGGCGCGATACGGACGTTCTTC. It encodes CASSDGAIRTFF.

This clone has only one observation. The J gene is TRBJ1-5, the V gene TRBV7-2, with D perhaps matching TRBD1 (6 bases). The CDR3 is made up of 14 amino acids. Trimming stripped 5 bases from V and 5 bases from J, with 13 bases between. Per germline, CDR1 SGHTA and CDR2 FQGNSA. The CDR3, as DNA: TGTGCCAGCAGCCCCCGCAGGGGCGATCAGCCCCAGCATTTT. Its protein product is CASSPRRGDQPQHF.

V gene TRBV21-1 combines with J gene TRBJ1-6. TRBV21-1 is marked as a pseudogene. This CDR3 contains 17 residues. The CDR3 DNA follows: TGTGCCAGCAGCAAAAACCCGACTGGGGTGCATAATTCACCCCTCCACTTT. This sequence encodes CASSKNPTGVHNSPLHF.